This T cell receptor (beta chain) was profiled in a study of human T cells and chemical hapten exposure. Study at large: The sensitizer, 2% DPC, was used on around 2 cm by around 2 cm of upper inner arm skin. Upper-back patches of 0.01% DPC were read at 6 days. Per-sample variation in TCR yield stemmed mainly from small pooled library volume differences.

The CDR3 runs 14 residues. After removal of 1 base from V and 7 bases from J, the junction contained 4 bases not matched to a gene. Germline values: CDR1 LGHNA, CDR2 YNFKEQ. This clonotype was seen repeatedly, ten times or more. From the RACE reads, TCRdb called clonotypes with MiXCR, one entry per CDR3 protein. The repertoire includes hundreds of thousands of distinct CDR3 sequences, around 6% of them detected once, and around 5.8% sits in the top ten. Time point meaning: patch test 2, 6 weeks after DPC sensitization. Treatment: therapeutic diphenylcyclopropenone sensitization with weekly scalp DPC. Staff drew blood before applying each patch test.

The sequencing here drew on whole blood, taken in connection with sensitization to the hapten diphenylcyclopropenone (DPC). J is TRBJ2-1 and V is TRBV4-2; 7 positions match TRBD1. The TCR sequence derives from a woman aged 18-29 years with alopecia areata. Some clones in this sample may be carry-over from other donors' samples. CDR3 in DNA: TGTGCCAGCAGCCAAGTTAAGGGGGCGAATGAGCAGTTCTTC. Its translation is CASSQVKGANEQFF.